Sequencing of this TCR beta chain was carried out in a study of PD-L1 blockade in urothelial cancer. About the study: Males with bladder-origin urothelial cancer made up about 90% of the roughly 30 patients. Prior chemotherapy regimens per patient numbered 0 to 3.

This CDR3 region has 15 residues. Germline V gene sequence: CDR1 SGHTA, CDR2 FQGNSA. The V segment lost 2 bases and the J segment 0 bases; nucleotides outside the gene matches: 1. TCRdb's copy holds only in-frame clones and misses some; the assay was immunoSEQ multiplex PCR. The table shows 35,000 to 55,000 clones, with roughly 82% occurring only once. The chain joins TRBV7-2 to TRBJ2-3, with TRBD2 identical over 8 bases. Material: PBMCs, obtained around atezolizumab (anti-PD-L1) treatment. This clonotype was obtained from a man in his 70s with urothelial cancer. DNA for the CDR3: TGTGCCAGCAGCTTACAGCGGGGGAGCACAGATACGCAGTATTTT. Translation: CASSLQRGSTDTQYF. The variable domain in full, with the rest retrieved from reference TRBV7-2 and TRBJ2-3, is GAGVSQSPSNKVTEKGKDVELRCDPISGHTALYWYRQSLGQGLEFLIYFQGNSAPDKSGLPSDRFSAERTGGSVSTLTIQRTQQEDSAVYLCASSLQRGSTDTQYFGPGTRLTVL.